The 5 T cell receptor beta chains below were found in one sample sequenced in a study of PD-L1 blockade in urothelial cancer. Time point noted: pretreatment peripheral blood. The assay was immunoSEQ multiplex PCR, and TCRdb's table has in-frame clones only and misses some. This table has about 95,000 clones, more than 75% appearing once. The material sequenced was PBMCs, taken around atezolizumab (anti-PD-L1) treatment. Receptors were obtained from a man aged 60-69 years with urothelial cancer.

The chain has TRBV5-1 and TRBJ2-1; 13 bases fit TRBD2. Losses at the gene ends were 0 bases for V and 9 bases for J; bases not matched to a gene: 6. The germline CDR1 and CDR2 sequences are SGHRS and YFSETQ. The CDR3 totals 16 residues. CDR3 nucleotide sequence: TGCGCCAGCAGCTTGGGGGGACTAGCGGGATCTAGTGAGCAGTTCTTC. Amino acid sequence: CASSLGGLAGSSEQFF.

The rearrangement uses TRBV7-9 and TRBJ2-7; 9 bases agree with TRBD1. V shed 5 bases and J 7 bases; nucleotides not matched to a gene: 9. The CDR3 loop spans 14 amino acids. Germline CDR1 is SEHNR and CDR2 is FQNEAQ (reference sequence). CDR3: CASSPRTGAGEQYF. The CDR3 DNA reads as TGTGCCAGCAGCCCAAGGACAGGGGCGGGGGAGCAGTACTTC. Full variable domain (remainder filled in from reference TRBV7-9 and TRBJ2-7): DTGVSQNPRHKITKRGQNVTFRCDPISEHNRLYWYRQTLGQGPEFLTYFQNEAQLEKSRLLSDRFSAERPKGSFSTLEIQRTEQGDSAMYLCASSPRTGAGEQYFGPGTRLTVT.

CDR3: CASSIAGRGNQPQHF. CDR3 coding DNA: TGTGCCAGTAGTATAGCAGGGAGGGGCAATCAGCCCCAGCATTTT. The chain links TRBV19 to TRBJ1-5, with a tentative D call TRBD1 (5 bases). The V gene's germline CDR1 is LNHDA and CDR2 SQIVND (reference sequence). The CDR3 runs 15 residues. V lost 1 base and J 2 bases, leaving 9 bases between the germline ends.

The V and J genes are TRBV5-1 and TRBJ2-5; D is ambiguous. V lost 2 bases to trimming and J lost 5 bases, with 7 bases between them. Germline V gene lookup returns CDR1 SGHRS and CDR2 YFSETQ. This CDR3 has 12 amino acids. Written as DNA, the CDR3 is TGCGCCAGCAGCTTCAACGGGGAGACCCAGTACTTC. It yields the protein CASSFNGETQYF. The full variable domain, in which reference TRBV5-1 and TRBJ2-5 provide the parts outside the CDR3, is KAGVTQTPRYLIKTRGQQVTLSCSPISGHRSVSWYQQTPGQGLQFLFEYFSETQRNKGNFPGRFSGRQFSNSRSEMNVSTLELGDSALYLCASSFNGETQYFGPGTRLLVL.

V is TRBV6-1 and J is TRBJ2-7; 13 bases fit TRBD2. The length of the CDR3 is 15 residues. Germline-derived CDR1 and CDR2 are MNHNS and SASEGT. Trimming cost V 4 bases and J 5 bases; bases outside gene matches: 5. CDR3 DNA sequence: TGTGCCAGCAGTGTCGGACTAGCGGGAGTACACGAGCAGTACTTC. Its protein is CASSVGLAGVHEQYF.